The source of this TCR beta chain is a study of OX40 agonist ivuxolimab in advanced cancers. Study details: Ivuxolimab, an agonistic anti-OX40 (CD134) antibody, was given to patients.

The protocol was immunoSEQ multiplex PCR, while the TCRdb copy is restricted to in-frame clones and leaves out a portion. This table has 80,000 or so clones, about nine tenths appearing once. No patient had autoimmune disease or received systemic immunosuppression. Peripheral blood came from all dose cohorts at three timepoints. Study-wide points: At 0.1 to 3.0 mg/kg and by week 6, clonal expansion occurred in CD4+ and CD8+ blood T cells.

The CDR3 consists of 16 residues. CDR1 and CDR2 (germline): LGHNT, FRNRAP. V shed 6 bases and J 4 bases; nucleotides not matched to a gene: 9. Turning to this clone: What it binds is not known.

The rearrangement uses TRBV12-5 and TRBJ2-1; TRBD1 matches at 10 bases. Here the sequenced sample was CD4+ or CD8+ T cells sorted from blood, taken in a trial of the OX40 agonist ivuxolimab. This receptor was obtained from an adult with an advanced solid tumor such as melanoma, head and neck, liver or kidney cancer. The CDR3 region has the DNA TGTGCTAGTGGCCCTCCTGGACAGGGGGAATACAATGAGCAGTTCTTC. This encodes CASGPPGQGEYNEQFF.